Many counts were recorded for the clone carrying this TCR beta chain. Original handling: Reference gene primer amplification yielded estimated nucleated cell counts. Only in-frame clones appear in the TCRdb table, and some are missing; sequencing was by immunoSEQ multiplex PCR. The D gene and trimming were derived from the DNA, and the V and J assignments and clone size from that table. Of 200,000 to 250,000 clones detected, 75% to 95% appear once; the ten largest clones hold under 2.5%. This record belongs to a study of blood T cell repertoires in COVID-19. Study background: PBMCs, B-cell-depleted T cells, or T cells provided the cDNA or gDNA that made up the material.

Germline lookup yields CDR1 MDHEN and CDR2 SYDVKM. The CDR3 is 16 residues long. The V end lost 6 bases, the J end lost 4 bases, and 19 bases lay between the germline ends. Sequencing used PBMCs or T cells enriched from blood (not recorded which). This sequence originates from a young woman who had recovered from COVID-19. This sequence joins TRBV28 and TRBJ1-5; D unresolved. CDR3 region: CASSLSLGRGNQPQHF. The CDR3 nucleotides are TGTGCCAGCAGCCTCTCACTAGGACGGGGAAATCAGCCCCAGCATTTT.